Listed below are T cell receptor beta chains from one sample, sequenced in a study of blood T cell repertoires in COVID-19. The data were produced by immunoSEQ multiplex PCR, yet TCRdb's version contains in-frame clones alone and is incomplete. The data contain under 40,000 clones, approximately 87% of them seen just once; the ten biggest clones take up over 9.5%. The sample comprised peripheral blood. These receptors came from an elderly man with active COVID-19. Both conserved end residues are part of each CDR3. D genes are given only for firm matches. Where a row states a size, it is once, few, many or the class of an expanded clone; other rows omit it.

J gene	V gene	D gene	clone size	CDR3 protein	CDR3 DNA
TRBJ1-4	TRBV6-5	.	.	CASSTQAGPNEKLFF	TGTGCCAGCAGTACCCAGGCGGGGCCTAATGAAAAACTGTTTTTT
TRBJ1-5	TRBV3-1/TRBV3-2	.	.	CASSQMQSQPQHF	TGTGCCAGCAGCCAGATGCAAAGCCAGCCCCAGCATTTT
TRBJ1-1	TRBV28	.	.	CASRGGYMNTEAFF	TGTGCCAGCCGGGGGGGGTACATGAACACTGAAGCTTTCTTT
TRBJ2-5	TRBV21-1	.	.	CASSKMGGRFQETQYF	TGTGCCAGCAGCAAAATGGGCGGGAGGTTCCAAGAGACCCAGTACTTC
TRBJ2-1	TRBV18	TRBD1	.	CASSPGSQGAYNEQFF	TGTGCCAGCTCACCAGGATCGCAGGGGGCCTACAATGAGCAGTTCTTC
TRBJ1-1	TRBV11-2	.	once	CASSSTRRDTEAFF	TGTGCCAGCAGCTCCACGAGGCGGGACACTGAAGCTTTCTTT
TRBJ2-7	TRBV28	TRBD2	.	CASSGLAGEQYF	TGTGCCAGCAGTGGACTAGCGGGTGAGCAGTACTTC
TRBJ1-2	TRBV28	TRBD1	once	CASSLGQFYGYTF	TGTGCCAGCAGTTTGGGACAGTTCTATGGCTACACCTTC
TRBJ2-7	TRBV7-2	.	.	CASSLKSSYEQYF	TGTGCCAGCAGCCTCAAGAGCTCCTACGAGCAGTACTTC
TRBJ1-2	TRBV24-1	TRBD1	few	CATSDSRRRGDYGYTF	TGTGCCACCAGTGATTCACGGCGCAGGGGGGATTATGGCTACACCTTC
TRBJ2-1	TRBV6-1	TRBD2	.	CASSEPGLIVNEQFF	TGTGCCAGCAGTGAGCCGGGACTAATTGTTAATGAGCAGTTCTTC
TRBJ2-1	TRBV6-5	TRBD2	.	CASSYWREVNYEQFF	TGTGCCAGCAGTTACTGGCGGGAGGTAAACTATGAGCAGTTCTTC
TRBJ2-7	TRBV29-1	TRBD2	.	CSVSGVGGRSIYEQYF	TGCAGCGTCAGTGGAGTTGGCGGGAGGAGTATATACGAGCAGTACTTC
TRBJ2-5	TRBV5-1	TRBD2	.	CASSLAGGRETQYF	TGCGCCAGCAGCTTGGCGGGAGGTAGGGAGACCCAGTACTTC
TRBJ1-5	TRBV28	.	few	CASRDRERSQPQHF	TGTGCCAGCAGAGACAGAGAACGAAGCCAGCCCCAGCATTTT
TRBJ2-1	TRBV7-2	TRBD2	.	CASSLDPSGSTYNEQFF	TGTGCCAGCAGCTTAGATCCTAGCGGCAGTACGTACAATGAGCAGTTCTTC
TRBJ2-3	TRBV3-1/TRBV3-2	TRBD2	.	CASSQDGQGLLAGEDTQYF	TGTGCCAGCAGCCAAGACGGACAGGGTCTACTAGCGGGAGAAGATACGCAGTATTTT